Following are 25 T cell receptor beta chains from one sample sequenced in a study of early stage breast cancer tumors. Assay: immunoSEQ multiplex PCR; the TCRdb copy retains only in-frame clones and omits some. The sample lists tens of thousands of clones; 74% were seen once. The material sequenced was blood. The receptors originated from a person aged 35 to 50 with breast cancer.

The CDR3 spells CSARLGGADTQYF. The CDR3 DNA is TGCAGCGCCCGTCTAGGGGGTGCAGATACGCAGTATTTT. The rearrangement joins TRBV29-1 to TRBJ2-3; D may be TRBD1 (6 bases). The CDR3 extends over 13 amino acids. Trimming cost V 7 bases and J 4 bases, with 15 bases left between them. Looked up from germline, CDR1 is SQVTM and CDR2 is ANQGSEA.

The V and J genes are TRBV7-2 and TRBJ2-7; a weak D match, TRBD1 (6 bases). This CDR3 has 14 residues. The germline gives CDR1 SGHTA, CDR2 FQGNSA. With 6 bases removed from V and 11 bases from J, the gap between germline ends came to 23 bases. Written as DNA, the CDR3 is TGTGCCAGCAGAGAAGAGATTGTGACAGGCCGGAAGTACTTC. As protein: CASREEIVTGRKYF.

The CDR3 reads CAISESPGTGEEGYTF. The CDR3 DNA reads as TGTGCCATCAGTGAGTCCCCCGGGACAGGGGAGGAGGGCTACACCTTC. The rearrangement joins TRBV10-3 to TRBJ1-2, with 10 bases identical to TRBD1. Germline CDR1 reads ENHRY; CDR2 reads SYGVKD. After removal of 0 bases from V and 8 bases from J, the junction contained 9 bases not matched to a gene. The CDR3 totals 16 residues.

The chain is built from TRBV7-9 and TRBJ2-1; no reliable D call. Germline CDR1 SEHNR, CDR2 FQNEAQ (reference sequence). Trimming cost V 2 bases and J 8 bases, with 10 bases left between them. The CDR3 extends over 13 amino acids. The DNA of the CDR3 is TGTGCCAGCAGCTTACCGGAATACTATGAGCAGTTCTTC. Its translation is CASSLPEYYEQFF.

The rearrangement uses TRBV27 and TRBJ1-5; TRBD1 aligns across 9 bases. V lost 4 bases, J lost 1 base, and 8 bases stayed unmatched. The CDR3 has 17 residues. Germline values: CDR1 MNHEY, CDR2 SMNVEV (reference sequence). The CDR3 nucleotides read TGTGCCAGCAGTTCCGGGACAGGGTTGGTCAGCAATCAGCCCCAGCATTTT. This encodes CASSSGTGLVSNQPQHF.

This clone was counted a few times. The chain uses TRBV28 and TRBJ2-5, with 7 bases identical to TRBD1. The V segment lost 2 bases and the J segment 5 bases; nucleotides outside the gene matches: 11. Germline values: CDR1 MDHEN, CDR2 SYDVKM. The CDR3 is 16 amino acids. This CDR3 is CASSLRSFRGMETQYF. CDR3 DNA sequence: TGTGCCAGCAGTTTACGCTCTTTCAGGGGGATGGAGACCCAGTACTTC.

The chain employs TRBV6-1 and TRBJ2-1; 7 bases align to TRBD1. After removal of 1 base from V and 9 bases from J, the junction contained 12 bases not matched to a gene. CDR3 size: 16 residues. In germline, CDR1 is MNHNS, CDR2 SASEGT. The CDR3 DNA reads TGTGCCAGCAGTGAAGGTCACAGGGGCGTCAGGGGTGAGCAGTTCTTC. It translates to CASSEGHRGVRGEQFF.

The chain couples TRBV29-1 to TRBJ2-7, with a weak D call TRBD1 (6 bases). Germline-derived CDR1 and CDR2 are SQVTM and ANQGSEA. The CDR3 is 11 residues long. V shed 6 bases and J shed 5 bases, with 11 bases lying between them. The CDR3 region has the DNA TGCAGCGTGTCACAGGGTGACGAGCAGTACTTC. The encoded protein is CSVSQGDEQYF.

The chain carries TRBV11-1 and TRBJ2-5; 11 bases agree with TRBD2. Losses at the gene ends were 3 bases for V and 8 bases for J; bases not matched to a gene: 11. Germline lookup yields CDR1 SGHAT and CDR2 FQDESV (reference sequence). This CDR3 has 16 amino acids. The CDR3 here is CASSFSFSGGGQTQYF. The CDR3 DNA reads TGTGCCAGCAGCTTTAGTTTTAGCGGGGGGGGTCAAACCCAGTACTTC.

This rearrangement joins TRBV5-6 to TRBJ2-3; 10 positions agree with TRBD2. After removal of 0 bases from V and 3 bases from J, the junction contained 7 bases not matched to a gene. Germline V gene data show CDR1 as SGHDT and CDR2 as YYEEEE. This CDR3 has 17 amino acids. CDR3 in amino acids: CASSLVGASGSTDTQYF. The CDR3 DNA reads as TGTGCCAGCAGCTTGGTTGGGGCTAGCGGGAGTACAGATACGCAGTATTTT. Based on the CDR3 plus reference TRBV5-6 and TRBJ2-3, the full variable domain is DAGVTQSPTHLIKTRGQQVTLRCSPKSGHDTVSWYQQALGQGPQFIFQYYEEEERQRGNFPDRFSGHQFPNYSSELNVNALLLGDSALYLCASSLVGASGSTDTQYFGPGTRLTVL.

The chain carries TRBV29-1 and TRBJ2-1, with 8 nucleotides matching TRBD2. The CDR3 spans 14 residues. V shed 8 bases, J shed 1 base, and the junction held 7 bases outside the gene matches. Germline V gene lookup returns CDR1 SQVTM and CDR2 ANQGSEA. The DNA for the CDR3 is TGCAGCTTCCTTTCGGGAGGGTCCTACAATGAGCAGTTCTTC. Residues: CSFLSGGSYNEQFF.

The chain recombines TRBV28 with TRBJ2-1; D unresolved. The V end was cut by 3 bases, the J end by 8 bases, with 8 bases between. Germline lookup yields CDR1 MDHEN and CDR2 SYDVKM. This CDR3 has 12 residues. The CDR3 sequence is CASSLVIHEQFF. The CDR3 nucleotides are TGTGCCAGCAGTTTGGTAATCCATGAGCAGTTCTTC. Using reference TRBV28 and TRBJ2-1 for the parts outside the CDR3, the full variable domain is DVKVTQSSRYLVKRTGEKVFLECVQDMDHENMFWYRQDPGLGLRLIYFSYDVKMKEKGDIPEGYSVSREKKERFSLILESASTNQTSMYLCASSLVIHEQFFGPGTRLTVL.

The chain joins TRBV6-6 to TRBJ1-4; D unclear. With 0 bases removed from V and 7 bases from J, the gap between germline ends came to 9 bases. The V gene's germline CDR1 is MNHNY and CDR2 SVGAGI (reference sequence). CDR3 size: 14 residues. This CDR3 reads CASSYSAAGEKLFF. The DNA of the CDR3 is TGTGCCAGCAGTTACTCGGCCGCGGGTGAAAAACTGTTTTTT.

Concerning this clone: The sample contains more than one DNA sequence encoding this CDR3. V gene TRBV27 combines with J gene TRBJ2-7; perhaps TRBD1 as D (5 bases). The CDR3 extends over 11 amino acids. CDR1 and CDR2 (germline): MNHEY, SMNVEV (reference sequence). V was clipped by 6 bases and J by 2 bases, with 5 bases between them. Here the CDR3 reads CASRGAYEQYF. CDR3 bases: TGTGCCAGCAGAGGGGCCTACGAGCAGTACTTC.

The CDR3 DNA is TGTGCCAGCAGCCAAGAACTTGTGGTGAGCGGACCCTCCTACGAGCAGTACTTC. Amino acid sequence: CASSQELVVSGPSYEQYF. The V call is TRBV4-2, the J call TRBJ2-7; weak D call: TRBD2 (5 bases). This CDR3 is 18 amino acids long. Per the germline V gene, CDR1 is LGHNA and CDR2 is YNFKEQ. The V end was cut by 0 bases, the J end by 0 bases, with 18 bases between.

The V gene is TRBV27, the J gene TRBJ2-1; 9 bases agree with TRBD2. From germline, CDR1 is MNHEY and CDR2 SMNVEV (reference sequence). The junction had 7 bases not matched to a gene; V was cut back by 0 bases and J by 7 bases. The length of the CDR3 is 16 residues. The CDR3 protein is CASSLSAGGPLNEQFF. In nucleotides, the CDR3 is TGTGCCAGCAGTTTATCGGCGGGAGGGCCTTTGAATGAGCAGTTCTTC.

The chain is built from TRBV5-6 and TRBJ1-1, with 10 bases fitting TRBD1. The CDR3 runs to 15 residues. V gave up 4 bases and J gave up 3 bases; unmatched junction bases: 6. Germline assignment: CDR1 SGHDT and CDR2 YYEEEE. The chain's CDR3 is CASSMTGGAYTEAFF. CDR3 DNA: TGTGCCAGCAGCATGACAGGGGGCGCGTACACTGAAGCTTTCTTT.

The chain links TRBV5-4 to TRBJ2-6; 12 positions match TRBD2. The trim removed 3 bases at V and 0 bases at J, leaving 4 bases unmatched. This CDR3 contains 18 residues. Germline V gene lookup returns CDR1 SGHNT and CDR2 YYREEE (reference sequence). The CDR3 coding sequence is TGTGCCAGCAGCTCCGGACTAGCGGGGAGCTCTGGGGCCAACGTCCTGACTTTC. It yields the protein CASSSGLAGSSGANVLTF.

The chain employs TRBV11-3 and TRBJ1-2; no clear D. CDR1 is SGHNT and CDR2 is YENEEA in the germline V gene. This CDR3 has 11 residues. V was shortened by 2 bases and J by 7 bases, with 5 bases between the two germline ends. The CDR3 nucleotides are TGTGCCAGCAGCTTACTGGGTGGCTACACCTTC. Residues: CASSLLGGYTF. Looking up the rest from reference TRBV11-3 and TRBJ1-2 gives the full variable domain: EAGVVQSPRYKIIEKKQPVAFWCNPISGHNTLYWYLQNLGQGPELLIRYENEEAVDDSQLPKDRFSAERLKGVDSTLKIQPAELGDSAVYLCASSLLGGYTFGSGTRLTVV.

The gene calls are TRBV19 and TRBJ1-4; possibly TRBD1 for D (5 bases). V was clipped by 3 bases and J by 8 bases, with 10 bases between them. Germline values: CDR1 LNHDA, CDR2 SQIVND (reference sequence). CDR3 length: 13 amino acids. The CDR3 here is CASSIGGTEKLFF. CDR3 in DNA: TGTGCCAGTAGTATCGGGGGAACAGAAAAACTGTTTTTT.

This CDR3 is CASSFPGGETQYF. The DNA of the CDR3 is TGCGCCAGCAGCTTCCCCGGGGGAGAGACCCAGTACTTC. The rearrangement links TRBV5-1 to TRBJ2-5; TRBD2 might be the D (6 bases). Per germline, CDR1 SGHRS and CDR2 YFSETQ. Trimming left V 2 bases short and J 4 bases short, with 9 bases between. This CDR3 region has 13 residues.

V gene TRBV9 combines with J gene TRBJ1-2, with 8 positions matching TRBD1. The CDR3 covers 14 residues. The V segment lost 0 bases and the J segment 6 bases; nucleotides outside the gene matches: 4. The V gene's germline CDR1 is SGDLS and CDR2 YYNGEE. The CDR3 sequence is CASSVDGTGDGYTF. CDR3 nucleotides: TGTGCCAGCAGCGTAGATGGGACAGGCGATGGCTACACCTTC.

The table lists this clone with a few counts. This chain joins TRBV11-2 and TRBJ2-2; D remains unclear. Looked up from germline, CDR1 is SGHAT and CDR2 is FQNNGV. V lost 3 bases to trimming and J lost 4 bases, with 9 bases between them. This CDR3 spans 14 amino acids. CDR3 DNA sequence: TGTGCCAGCAGCTTTCTGCTAGGCACCGGGGAGCTGTTTTTT. Translation gives CASSFLLGTGELFF.

The chain combines TRBV28 with TRBJ1-1, with D tentatively TRBD1 (5 bases). The germline V gene encodes CDR1 MDHEN and CDR2 SYDVKM. CDR3 length: 12 residues. V gave up 6 bases and J gave up 5 bases, with 10 bases separating them. The DNA for the CDR3 is TGTGCCAGCAGGGTCTGGGGGACTGAAGCTTTCTTT. Protein sequence: CASRVWGTEAFF.

The V and J genes are TRBV4-1 and TRBJ2-7; D is unclear. The germline gives CDR1 MGHRA, CDR2 YSYEKL. Trimming removed 0 bases from V and 3 bases from J, with 6 bases in between. The CDR3 runs to 13 residues. Here the CDR3 reads CASSQEIFYEQYF. The CDR3 nucleotides are TGCGCCAGCAGCCAAGAAATTTTCTACGAGCAGTACTTC.